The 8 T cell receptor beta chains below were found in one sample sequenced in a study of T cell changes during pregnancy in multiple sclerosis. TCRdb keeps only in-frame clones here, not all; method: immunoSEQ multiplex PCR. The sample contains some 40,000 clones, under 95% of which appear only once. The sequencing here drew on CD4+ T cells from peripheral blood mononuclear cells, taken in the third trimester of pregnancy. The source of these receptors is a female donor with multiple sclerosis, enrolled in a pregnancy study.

The CDR3 sequence: CASSFPGQGNTGELFF. In nucleotides, the CDR3 is TGTGCCAGCAGCTTTCCGGGACAGGGGAACACCGGGGAGCTGTTTTTT. This chain uses TRBV5-4 with TRBJ2-2; 9 bases are a match to TRBD1. Germline CDR1 reads SGHNT; CDR2 reads YYREEE (reference sequence). Trimming took 2 bases from V and 1 from J; bases not matched to a gene: 3. This CDR3 spans 16 amino acids.

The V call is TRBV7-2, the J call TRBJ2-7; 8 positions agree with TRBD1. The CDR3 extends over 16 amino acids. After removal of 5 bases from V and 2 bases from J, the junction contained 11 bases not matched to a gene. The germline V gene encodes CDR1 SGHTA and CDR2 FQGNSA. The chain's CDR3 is CASSLGVDRVPYEQYF. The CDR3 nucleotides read TGTGCCAGCAGCCTCGGTGTGGACAGGGTACCCTACGAGCAGTACTTC. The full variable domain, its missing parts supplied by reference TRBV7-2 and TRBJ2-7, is GAGVSQSPSNKVTEKGKDVELRCDPISGHTALYWYRQSLGQGLEFLIYFQGNSAPDKSGLPSDRFSAERTGGSVSTLTIQRTQQEDSAVYLCASSLGVDRVPYEQYFGPGTRLTVT.

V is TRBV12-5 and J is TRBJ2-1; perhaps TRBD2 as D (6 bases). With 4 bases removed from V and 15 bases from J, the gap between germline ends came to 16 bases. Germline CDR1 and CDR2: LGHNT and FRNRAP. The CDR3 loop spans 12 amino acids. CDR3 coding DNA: TGTGCTAGTGGTTACCGGGAGCGAGGGTTGTTCTTC. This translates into CASGYRERGLFF.

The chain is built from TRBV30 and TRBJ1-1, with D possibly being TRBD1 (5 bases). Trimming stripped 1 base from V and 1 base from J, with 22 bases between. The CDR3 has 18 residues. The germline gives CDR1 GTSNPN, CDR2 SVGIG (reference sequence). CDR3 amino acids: CAWSAQFGGWPGNTEAFF. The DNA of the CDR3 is TGTGCCTGGAGTGCCCAGTTTGGGGGGTGGCCCGGGAACACTGAAGCTTTCTTT.

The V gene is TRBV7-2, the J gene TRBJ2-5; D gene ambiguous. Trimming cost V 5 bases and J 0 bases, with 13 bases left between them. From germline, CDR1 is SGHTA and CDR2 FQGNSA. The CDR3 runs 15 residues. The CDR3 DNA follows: TGTGCCAGCAGCCGCGCCCCCATGAACCAAGAGACCCAGTACTTC. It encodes CASSRAPMNQETQYF.

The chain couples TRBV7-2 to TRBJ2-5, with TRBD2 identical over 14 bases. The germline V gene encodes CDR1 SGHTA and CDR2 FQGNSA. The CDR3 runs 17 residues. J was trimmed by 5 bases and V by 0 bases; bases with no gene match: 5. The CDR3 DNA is TGTGCCAGCAGCTTAGCGGGACTAGCGGGAGTGTGGGAGACCCAGTACTTC. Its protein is CASSLAGLAGVWETQYF.

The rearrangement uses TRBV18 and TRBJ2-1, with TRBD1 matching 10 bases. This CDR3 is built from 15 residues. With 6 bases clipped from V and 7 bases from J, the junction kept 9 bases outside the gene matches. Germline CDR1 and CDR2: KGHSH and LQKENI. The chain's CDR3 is CASSKQPGQGNEQFF. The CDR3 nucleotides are TGTGCCAGCTCGAAACAACCGGGACAGGGGAATGAGCAGTTCTTC.

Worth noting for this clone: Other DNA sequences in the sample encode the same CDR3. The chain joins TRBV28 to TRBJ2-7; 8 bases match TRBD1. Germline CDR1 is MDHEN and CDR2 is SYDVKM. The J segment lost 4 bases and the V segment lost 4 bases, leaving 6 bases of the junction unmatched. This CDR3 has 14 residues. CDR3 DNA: TGTGCCAGCAGTTCCCCGGGACAGGCGTACGAGCAGTACTTC. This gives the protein CASSSPGQAYEQYF.